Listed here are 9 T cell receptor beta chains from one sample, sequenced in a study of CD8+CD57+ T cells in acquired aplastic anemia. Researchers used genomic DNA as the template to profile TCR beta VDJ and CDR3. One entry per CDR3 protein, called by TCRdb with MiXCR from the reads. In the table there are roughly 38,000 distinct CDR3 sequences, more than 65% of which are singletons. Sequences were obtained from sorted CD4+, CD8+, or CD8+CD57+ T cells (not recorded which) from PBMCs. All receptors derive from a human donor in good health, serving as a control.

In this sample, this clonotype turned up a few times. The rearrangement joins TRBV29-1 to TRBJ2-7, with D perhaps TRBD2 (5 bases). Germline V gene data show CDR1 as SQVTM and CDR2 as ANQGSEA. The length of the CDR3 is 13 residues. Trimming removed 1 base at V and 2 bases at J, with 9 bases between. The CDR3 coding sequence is TGCAGCGTTGAAGTTGAGGAGGCCTACGAGCAGTACTTC. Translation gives CSVEVEEAYEQYF.

Here the CDR3 reads CASSPLAGGQETQYF. CDR3 nucleotide sequence: TGCGCCAGCAGCCCTCTAGCGGGGGGGCAAGAGACCCAGTACTTC. The chain links TRBV5-1 to TRBJ2-5; TRBD2 agrees at 12 bases. Germline V gene lookup returns CDR1 SGHRS and CDR2 YFSETQ. After removal of 4 bases from V and 2 bases from J, the junction contained 3 bases not matched to a gene. This CDR3 has 15 amino acids.

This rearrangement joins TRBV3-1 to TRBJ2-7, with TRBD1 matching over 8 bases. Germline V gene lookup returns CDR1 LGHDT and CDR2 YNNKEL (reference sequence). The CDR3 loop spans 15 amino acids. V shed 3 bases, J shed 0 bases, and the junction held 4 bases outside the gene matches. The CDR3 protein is CASSQRDRSSYEQYF. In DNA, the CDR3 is TGTGCCAGCAGCCAGCGGGACAGGAGCTCCTACGAGCAGTACTTC.

CDR3 DNA: TGTGCCAGCGGAGGGGGAGATACGCAGTATTTT. Translated, it gives CASGGGDTQYF. The rearrangement uses TRBV2 and TRBJ2-3, with D perhaps assigned TRBD1 or TRBD2 (6 bases each). V gave up 8 bases and J gave up 5 bases, with 8 bases separating them. The germline V gene encodes CDR1 SNHLY and CDR2 FYNNEI. This CDR3 spans 11 amino acids. The full variable domain, completed using reference TRBV2 and TRBJ2-3, is EPEVTQTPSHQVTQMGQEVILRCVPISNHLYFYWYRQILGQKVEFLVSFYNNEISEKSEIFDDQFSVERPDGSNFTLKIRSTKLEDSAMYFCASGGGDTQYFGPGTRLTVL.

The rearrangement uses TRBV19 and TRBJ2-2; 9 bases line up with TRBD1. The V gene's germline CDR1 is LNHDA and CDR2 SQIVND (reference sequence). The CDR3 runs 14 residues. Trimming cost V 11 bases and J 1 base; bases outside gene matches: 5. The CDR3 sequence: CAGRDRENTGELFF. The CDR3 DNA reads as TGTGCCGGAAGGGACAGGGAGAACACCGGGGAGCTGTTTTTT.

The CDR3 DNA reads TGTGCCAGCAGCTTAGTCGAGGATGACTACGAGCAGTACTTC. It is translated as CASSLVEDDYEQYF. The chain employs TRBV7-9 and TRBJ2-7; D remains ambiguous. Germline V gene lookup returns CDR1 SEHNR and CDR2 FQNEAQ (reference sequence). Trimming pared 1 base from V and 3 bases from J, leaving 10 bases between. The CDR3 length is 14 residues.

The CDR3 here is CASSPYDGYTF. CDR3 coding DNA: TGTGCCAGCAGTCCTTATGATGGCTACACCTTC. This chain uses TRBV6-4 with TRBJ1-2; D is uncertain. Trimming cost V 5 bases and J 6 bases, with 7 bases left between them. The CDR3 has 11 residues. From germline, CDR1 is MRHNA and CDR2 SNTAGT.

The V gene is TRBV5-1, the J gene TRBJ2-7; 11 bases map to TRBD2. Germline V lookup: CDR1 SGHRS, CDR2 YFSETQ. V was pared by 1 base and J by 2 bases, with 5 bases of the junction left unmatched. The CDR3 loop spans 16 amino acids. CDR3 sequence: CASSLFVAGGAYEQYF. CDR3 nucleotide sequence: TGCGCCAGCAGCTTGTTTGTAGCGGGAGGGGCCTACGAGCAGTACTTC.

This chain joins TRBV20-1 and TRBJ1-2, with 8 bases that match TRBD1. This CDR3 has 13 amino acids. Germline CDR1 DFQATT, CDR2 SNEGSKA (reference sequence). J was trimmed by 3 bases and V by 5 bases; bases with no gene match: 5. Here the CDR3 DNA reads TGCAGTGCTCAGGGGGCGTCGGACTATGGCTACACCTTC. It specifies CSAQGASDYGYTF.